This is a list of T cell receptor beta chains from one sample in a study of cytomegalovirus exposure and HLA in healthy donors. The assay was immunoSEQ multiplex PCR, and TCRdb's table has in-frame clones only and misses some. Among about 190,000 clones listed, around 84% were seen once. The sample was PBMCs. The receptors come from a woman aged 18-35 years in good health and CMV-seronegative. Each CDR3 is given with its conserved first and last residue. The D gene is left open where the match is weak. A clone size is listed for some rows: how often the clone was seen (once, few, many), or a class if it is expanded.

>.|.|TRBV4-1|TRBJ2-2
CASSQDPKTGELFF
TGCGCCAGCAGCCAAGATCCCAAAACCGGGGAGCTGTTTTTT
>TRBD2|.|TRBV10-3|TRBJ2-7
CAISGLAGGEQYF
TGTGCCATCAGTGGACTAGCGGGGGGTGAGCAGTACTTC
>TRBD1|.|TRBV5-8|TRBJ2-3
CASGYNRGLGTDTQYF
TGTGCCAGCGGGTACAACAGGGGATTGGGCACAGATACGCAGTATTTT
>.|.|TRBV11-3|TRBJ2-1
CASSSRLESSYNEQFF
TGTGCCAGCAGCTCCCGACTAGAAAGCTCCTACAATGAGCAGTTCTTC
>.|.|TRBV27|TRBJ2-7
CASSSPSVNRKYEQYF
TGTGCCAGCAGTTCGCCTAGCGTCAATCGGAAATACGAGCAGTACTTC
>.|.|TRBV6-1|TRBJ2-7
CASSESPPGSREQYF
TGTGCCAGCAGTGAAAGCCCCCCAGGGTCGCGCGAGCAGTACTTC
>TRBD1|.|TRBV18|TRBJ1-5
CASSRTGQGEGQPQHF
TGTGCCAGCTCACGAACGGGACAGGGGGAAGGACAGCCCCAGCATTTT
>.|once|TRBV12-5|TRBJ1-1
CASGFIRVSTEAFF
TGTGCTAGTGGTTTCATCAGGGTTTCCACTGAAGCTTTCTTT
>TRBD1|few|TRBV6-5|TRBJ1-5
CASSSHGTGSPQPQHF
TGTGCCAGCAGTTCCCACGGGACAGGGAGTCCCCAGCCCCAGCATTTT
>TRBD1|.|TRBV29-1|TRBJ1-2
CSVATGGNYGYTF
TGCAGCGTCGCTACAGGGGGGAACTATGGCTACACCTTC
>TRBD2|.|TRBV4-2|TRBJ2-1
CASSQGEGSYNEQFF
TGTGCCAGCAGCCAAGGGGAGGGCTCTTACAATGAGCAGTTCTTC
>TRBD1|.|TRBV27|TRBJ1-4
CASSFSPGQASVKLFF
TGTGCCAGCAGTTTTTCCCCGGGACAGGCCTCCGTCAAACTGTTTTTT
>TRBD1|.|TRBV6-1|TRBJ1-2
CASSAAPRTGGSGYTF
TGTGCCAGCAGTGCTGCCCCCAGGACAGGGGGGAGTGGCTACACCTTC
>TRBD1|.|TRBV7-9|TRBJ2-3
CASSFSSGTGGTTQYF
TGTGCCAGCAGCTTTTCCTCCGGGACAGGGGGCACTACGCAGTATTTT
>.|.|TRBV19|TRBJ1-2
CASARDAKWGYGYTF
TGTGCCAGTGCGCGGGACGCCAAGTGGGGCTATGGCTACACCTTC
>.|once|TRBV6-4|TRBJ1-1
CASSEQPEDTEAFF
TGTGCCAGCAGTGAGCAGCCGGAGGACACTGAAGCTTTCTTT
>TRBD1|few|TRBV5-1|TRBJ2-1
CASSSGTGAYNEQFF
TGCGCCAGCAGTTCCGGGACAGGGGCCTACAATGAGCAGTTCTTC
>TRBD1|once|TRBV5-1|TRBJ2-7
CASSSGQNSYEQYF
TGCGCCAGCAGCTCGGGACAGAACTCCTACGAGCAGTACTTC
>TRBD2|few|TRBV7-3|TRBJ2-3
CASSYRHTSGRADTQYF
TGTGCCAGCAGCTATCGCCACACTAGCGGGAGAGCAGATACGCAGTATTTT
>.|.|TRBV6-9|TRBJ1-4
CASSYYQGINEKLFF
TGTGCCAGCAGTTATTACCAGGGTATTAATGAAAAACTGTTTTTT
>.|few|TRBV6-5|TRBJ2-7
CASSLGQTYEQYF
TGTGCCAGCAGTCTAGGACAGACCTACGAGCAGTACTTC
>TRBD1|.|TRBV5-1|TRBJ2-6
CASSSRTGVYSGANVLTF
TGCGCCAGCAGCTCCCGGACAGGGGTTTACTCTGGGGCCAACGTCCTGACTTTC
>.|.|TRBV29-1|TRBJ1-1
CSVEEVGENTEAFF
TGCAGCGTTGAAGAAGTAGGGGAGAACACTGAAGCTTTCTTT
>.|.|TRBV4-2|TRBJ2-3
CASSQYRATDTQYF
TGTGCCAGCAGCCAATATCGAGCCACAGATACGCAGTATTTT
>TRBD1|.|TRBV19|TRBJ1-2
CASSPSGTGGLKIYGYTF
TGTGCCAGTAGTCCCTCCGGGACAGGGGGCCTGAAAATCTATGGCTACACCTTC
>.|.|TRBV5-1|TRBJ2-1
CASSFGGLYNEQFF
TGCGCCAGCAGCTTTGGAGGGTTGTACAATGAGCAGTTCTTC
>.|few|TRBV7-3|TRBJ2-5
CASSLTREETQYF
TGTGCCAGCAGCTTAACCAGGGAAGAGACCCAGTACTTC
>.|.|TRBV30|TRBJ1-2
CAWSVGLNYGYTF
TGTGCCTGGAGTGTAGGACTTAACTATGGCTACACCTTC
>TRBD2|.|TRBV5-1|TRBJ2-2
CASSFGWGGEKNTGELFF
TGCGCCAGCAGCTTCGGATGGGGGGGGGAGAAGAACACCGGGGAGCTGTTTTTT
>TRBD1|.|TRBV7-8|TRBJ1-4
CASSLVVPADRGNEKLFF
TGTGCCAGCAGCTTAGTAGTCCCGGCGGACAGGGGGAATGAAAAACTGTTTTTT
>TRBD2|once|TRBV6-5|TRBJ2-3
CASRQTSGRSDTQYF
TGTGCCAGCAGACAAACTAGCGGGAGATCAGATACGCAGTATTTT
>.|.|TRBV14|TRBJ1-3
CASSHYRTGNTIYF
TGTGCCAGCAGCCATTACAGAACGGGAAACACCATATATTTT
>TRBD1|.|TRBV6-5|TRBJ1-2
CASSYSPGDRDGYTF
TGTGCCAGCAGTTACTCGCCTGGGGACAGGGATGGCTACACCTTC
>.|.|TRBV5-6|TRBJ1-5
CASSRGWRANQPQHF
TGTGCCAGCAGCCGCGGGTGGAGGGCCAATCAGCCCCAGCATTTT
>.|.|TRBV28|TRBJ2-1
CASAPGVFDNEQFF
TGTGCCAGCGCTCCGGGGGTATTCGACAATGAGCAGTTCTTC
>TRBD2|.|TRBV5-1|TRBJ2-1
CASSPTSGRAEQFF
TGCGCCAGCAGCCCGACTAGCGGGAGGGCTGAGCAGTTCTTC
>.|.|TRBV5-1|TRBJ2-2
CASSSLGLSNTGELFF
TGCGCCAGCAGCTCCTTGGGGCTCTCGAACACCGGGGAGCTGTTTTTT
>TRBD1|.|TRBV6-1|TRBJ2-5
CASRMTGVGQETQYF
TGTGCCAGCCGGATGACAGGGGTTGGGCAAGAGACCCAGTACTTC
>TRBD2|.|TRBV7-2|TRBJ2-3
CASSLAGTSGRADTQYF
TGTGCCAGCAGCTTAGCGGGGACTAGCGGGAGGGCAGATACGCAGTATTTT
>TRBD1|.|TRBV7-3|TRBJ2-7
CASSLTGTGGSEQYF
TGTGCCAGCAGCTTAACCGGGACAGGGGGCTCCGAGCAGTACTTC
>TRBD1|.|TRBV30|TRBJ1-5
CAWSVGGWGNQPQHF
TGTGCCTGGAGTGTAGGGGGCTGGGGCAATCAGCCCCAGCATTTT
>.|.|TRBV6-1|TRBJ2-3
CASSDGGLYSDTQYF
TGTGCCAGCAGTGATGGGGGACTGTACTCAGATACGCAGTATTTT
>TRBD2|.|TRBV5-4|TRBJ2-1
CASSSLAGGNEQFF
TGTGCCAGCAGCTCTTTAGCGGGAGGTAATGAGCAGTTCTTC
>.|once|TRBV15|TRBJ2-5
CATRGLYQETQYF
TGTGCCACCAGGGGCCTGTACCAAGAGACCCAGTACTTC
>TRBD1|once|TRBV6-1|TRBJ1-1
CASSVRQGVNTEAFF
TGTGCCAGCAGTGTAAGACAGGGGGTGAACACTGAAGCTTTCTTT
>TRBD2|.|TRBV2|TRBJ2-3
CASSEWVSGGADTQSF
TGTGCCAGCAGTGAGTGGGTTAGCGGGGGGGCCGATACGCAGTCTTTT
>.|.|TRBV12-5|TRBJ2-5
CASGPPTTQYF
TGTGCTAGTGGTCCCCCTACGACCCAGTACTTC
>.|.|TRBV6-5|TRBJ2-1
CASSYRGLYNEQFF
TGTGCCAGCAGTTACAGGGGACTTTACAATGAGCAGTTCTTC
>.|.|TRBV7-2|TRBJ1-2
CASSKGAGSYGYTF
TGTGCCAGCAGCAAAGGGGCAGGGTCCTATGGCTACACCTTC
>TRBD1|.|TRBV28|TRBJ1-2
CASRTGGPYGYTF
TGTGCCAGCAGAACAGGGGGCCCATATGGCTACACCTTC